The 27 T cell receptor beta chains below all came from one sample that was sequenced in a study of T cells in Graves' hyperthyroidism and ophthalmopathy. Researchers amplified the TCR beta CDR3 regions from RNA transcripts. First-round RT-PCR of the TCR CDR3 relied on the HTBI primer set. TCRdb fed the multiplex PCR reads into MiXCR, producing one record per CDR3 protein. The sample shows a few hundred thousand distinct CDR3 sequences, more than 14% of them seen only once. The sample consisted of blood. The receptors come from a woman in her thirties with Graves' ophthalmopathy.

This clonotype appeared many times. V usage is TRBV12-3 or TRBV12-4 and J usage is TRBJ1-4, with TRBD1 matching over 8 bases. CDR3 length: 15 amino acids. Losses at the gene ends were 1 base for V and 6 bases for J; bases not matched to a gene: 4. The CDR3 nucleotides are TGTGCCAGCAGTTTAGATCCGACAGGGGATGAAAAACTGTTTTTT. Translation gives CASSLDPTGDEKLFF.

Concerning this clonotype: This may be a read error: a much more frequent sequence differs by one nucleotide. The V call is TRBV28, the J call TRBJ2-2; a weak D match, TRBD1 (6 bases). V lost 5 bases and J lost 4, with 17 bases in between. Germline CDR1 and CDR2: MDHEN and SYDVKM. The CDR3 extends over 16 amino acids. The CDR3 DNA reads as TGTGCCAGCAGTACCCGGACAGTTTCGACCACCGGGGAGCTGTTTTTT. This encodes CASSTRTVSTTGELFF.

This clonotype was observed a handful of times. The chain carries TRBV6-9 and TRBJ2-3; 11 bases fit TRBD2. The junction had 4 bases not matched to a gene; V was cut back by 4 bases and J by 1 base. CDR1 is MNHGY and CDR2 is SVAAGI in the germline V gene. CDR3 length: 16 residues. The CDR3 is CASSFLAGGRTDTQYF. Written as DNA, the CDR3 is TGTGCCAGCAGTTTCCTAGCGGGGGGCCGCACAGATACGCAGTATTTT.

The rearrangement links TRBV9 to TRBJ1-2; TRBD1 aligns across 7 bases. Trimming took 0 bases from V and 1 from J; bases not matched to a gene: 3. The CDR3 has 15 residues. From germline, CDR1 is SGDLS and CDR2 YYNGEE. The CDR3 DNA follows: TGTGCCAGCAGCGTAGGAGGGGGCCGTAACTATGGCTACACCTTC. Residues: CASSVGGGRNYGYTF. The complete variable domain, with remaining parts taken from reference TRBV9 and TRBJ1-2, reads DSGVTQTPKHLITATGQRVTLRCSPRSGDLSVYWYQQSLDQGLQFLIQYYNGEERAKGNILERFSAQQFPDLHSELNLSSLELGDSALYFCASSVGGGRNYGYTFGSGTRLTVV.

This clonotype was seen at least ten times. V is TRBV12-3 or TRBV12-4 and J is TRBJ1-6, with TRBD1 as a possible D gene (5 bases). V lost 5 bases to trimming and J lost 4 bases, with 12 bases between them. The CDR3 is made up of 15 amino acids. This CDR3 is CASSRSGAYNSPLHF. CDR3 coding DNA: TGTGCCAGCAGTAGGAGCGGGGCGTATAATTCACCCCTCCACTTT.

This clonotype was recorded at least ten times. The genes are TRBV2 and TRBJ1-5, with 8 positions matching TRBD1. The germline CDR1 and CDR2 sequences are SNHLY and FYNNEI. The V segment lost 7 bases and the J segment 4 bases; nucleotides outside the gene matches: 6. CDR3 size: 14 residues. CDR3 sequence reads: CASNQDRGNQPQHF. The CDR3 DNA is TGTGCCAGCAACCAAGACAGGGGTAATCAGCCCCAGCATTTT. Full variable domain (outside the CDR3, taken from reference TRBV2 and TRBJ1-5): EPEVTQTPSHQVTQMGQEVILRCVPISNHLYFYWYRQILGQKVEFLVSFYNNEISEKSEIFDDQFSVERPDGSNFTLKIRSTKLEDSAMYFCASNQDRGNQPQHFGDGTRLSIL.

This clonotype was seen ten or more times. In nucleotides, the CDR3 is TGCAGTGCTAGACAGGGATCGGGTAATGAAAAACTGTTTTTT. Translated, it gives CSARQGSGNEKLFF. This sequence joins TRBV20-1 and TRBJ1-4; a weak D match, TRBD1 (5 bases). This CDR3 contains 14 residues. Germline V gene sequence: CDR1 DFQATT, CDR2 SNEGSKA (reference sequence). Trimming shortened V by 2 bases and J by 4 bases, and 11 bases separated the two germline ends.

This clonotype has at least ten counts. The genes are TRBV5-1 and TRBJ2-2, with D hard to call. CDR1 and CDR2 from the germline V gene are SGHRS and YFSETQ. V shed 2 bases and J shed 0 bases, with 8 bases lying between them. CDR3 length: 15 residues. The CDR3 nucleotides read TGCGCCAGCAGCTTAACAAAAACGAACACCGGGGAGCTGTTTTTT. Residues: CASSLTKTNTGELFF.

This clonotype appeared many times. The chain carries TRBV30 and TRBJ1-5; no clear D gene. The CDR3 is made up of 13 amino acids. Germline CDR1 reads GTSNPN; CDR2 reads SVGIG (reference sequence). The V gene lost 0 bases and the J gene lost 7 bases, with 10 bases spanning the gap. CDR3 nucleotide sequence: TGTGCCTGGAGTGTACAGTTTTGGCAGCCCCAGCATTTT. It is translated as CAWSVQFWQPQHF.

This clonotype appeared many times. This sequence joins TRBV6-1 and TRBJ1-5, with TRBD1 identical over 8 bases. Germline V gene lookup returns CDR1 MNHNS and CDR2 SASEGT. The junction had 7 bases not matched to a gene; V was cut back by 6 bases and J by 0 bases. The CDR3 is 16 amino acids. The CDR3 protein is CASRGQAKYSNQPQHF. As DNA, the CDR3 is TGTGCCAGCAGGGGACAGGCTAAATATAGCAATCAGCCCCAGCATTTT.

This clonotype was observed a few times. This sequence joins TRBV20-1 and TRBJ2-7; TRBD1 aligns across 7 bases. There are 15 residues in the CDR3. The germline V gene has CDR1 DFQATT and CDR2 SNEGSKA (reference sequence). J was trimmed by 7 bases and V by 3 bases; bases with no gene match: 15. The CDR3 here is CSARTSGTDPREQYF. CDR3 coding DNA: TGCAGTGCTAGGACTTCCGGGACAGATCCTAGGGAGCAGTACTTC.

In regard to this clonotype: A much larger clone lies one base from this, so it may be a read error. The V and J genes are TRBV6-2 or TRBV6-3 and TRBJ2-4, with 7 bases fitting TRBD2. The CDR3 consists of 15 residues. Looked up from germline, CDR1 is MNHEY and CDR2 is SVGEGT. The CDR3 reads CASGPGGPAKTIQYF. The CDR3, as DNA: TGTGCCAGCGGGCCGGGAGGACCCGCCAAAACCATTCAGTACTTC.

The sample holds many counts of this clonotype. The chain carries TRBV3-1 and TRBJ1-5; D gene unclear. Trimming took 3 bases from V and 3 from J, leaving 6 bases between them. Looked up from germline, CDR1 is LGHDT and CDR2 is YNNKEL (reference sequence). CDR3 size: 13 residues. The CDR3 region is CASSHSVNQPQHF. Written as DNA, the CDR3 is TGTGCCAGCAGCCATTCAGTCAATCAGCCCCAGCATTTT.

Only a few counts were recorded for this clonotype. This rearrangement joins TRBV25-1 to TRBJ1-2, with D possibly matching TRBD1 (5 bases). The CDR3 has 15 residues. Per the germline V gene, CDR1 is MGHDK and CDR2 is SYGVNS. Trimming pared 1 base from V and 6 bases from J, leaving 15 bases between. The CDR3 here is CASSEFEGLPDGYTF. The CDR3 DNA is TGTGCCAGCAGTGAATTTGAGGGGCTTCCGGATGGCTACACCTTC.

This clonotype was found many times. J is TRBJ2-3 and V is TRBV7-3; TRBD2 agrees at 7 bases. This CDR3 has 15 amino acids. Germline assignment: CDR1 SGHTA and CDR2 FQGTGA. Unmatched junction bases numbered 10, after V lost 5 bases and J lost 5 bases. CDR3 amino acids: CASSTTAGKEDTQYF. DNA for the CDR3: TGTGCCAGCAGCACCACAGCGGGGAAGGAAGATACGCAGTATTTT.

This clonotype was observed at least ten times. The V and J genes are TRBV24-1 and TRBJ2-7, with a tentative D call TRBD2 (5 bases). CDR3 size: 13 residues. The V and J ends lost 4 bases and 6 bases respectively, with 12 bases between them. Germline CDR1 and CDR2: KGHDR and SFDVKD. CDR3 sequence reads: CATSDGVVAEQYF. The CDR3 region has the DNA TGTGCCACCAGTGACGGGGTTGTCGCCGAGCAGTACTTC.

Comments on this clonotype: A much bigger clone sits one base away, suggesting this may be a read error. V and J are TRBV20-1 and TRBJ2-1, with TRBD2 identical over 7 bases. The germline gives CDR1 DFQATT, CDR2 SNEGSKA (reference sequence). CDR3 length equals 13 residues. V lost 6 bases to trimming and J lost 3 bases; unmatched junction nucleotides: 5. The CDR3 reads CSASGLDYNEQFF. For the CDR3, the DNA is TGCAGTGCCAGCGGACTAGACTACAATGAGCAGTTCTTC.

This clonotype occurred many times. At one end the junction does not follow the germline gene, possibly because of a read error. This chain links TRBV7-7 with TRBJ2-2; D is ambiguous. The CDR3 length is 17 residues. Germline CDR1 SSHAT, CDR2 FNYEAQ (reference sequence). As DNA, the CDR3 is TGTGCTAGCAGCTTATACCTTTACAGATCGAACACCGGGGAGCTGTTTTTT. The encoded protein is CASSLYLYRSNTGELFF.

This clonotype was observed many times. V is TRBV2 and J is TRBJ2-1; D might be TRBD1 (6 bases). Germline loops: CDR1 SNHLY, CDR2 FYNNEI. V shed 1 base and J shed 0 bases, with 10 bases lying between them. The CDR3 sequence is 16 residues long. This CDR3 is CASSEEGVISYNEQFF. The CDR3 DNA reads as TGTGCCAGCAGTGAAGAGGGGGTGATCTCCTACAATGAGCAGTTCTTC.

The CDR3 spells CASSSGQGVDTEAFF. CDR3 in DNA: TGTGCCAGCAGTAGCGGACAGGGGGTGGACACTGAAGCTTTCTTT. The chain recombines TRBV6-1 with TRBJ1-1; 10 positions match TRBD1. The germline CDR1 and CDR2 sequences are MNHNS and SASEGT. V lost 5 bases to trimming and J lost 3 bases; unmatched junction nucleotides: 6. The CDR3 sequence is 15 residues long.

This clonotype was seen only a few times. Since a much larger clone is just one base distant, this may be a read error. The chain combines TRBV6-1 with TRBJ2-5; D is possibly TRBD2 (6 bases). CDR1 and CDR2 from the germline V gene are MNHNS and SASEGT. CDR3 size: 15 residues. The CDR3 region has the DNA TGTGCCAGCAGAACAAACGACGGACTACAAGAGACCCTGTACTTC. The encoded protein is CASRTNDGLQETLYF.

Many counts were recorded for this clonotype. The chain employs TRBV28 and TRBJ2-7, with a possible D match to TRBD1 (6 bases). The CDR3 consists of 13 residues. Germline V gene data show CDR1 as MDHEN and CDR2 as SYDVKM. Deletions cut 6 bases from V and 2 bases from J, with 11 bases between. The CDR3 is CASRKQGPYEQYF. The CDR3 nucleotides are TGTGCCAGCAGAAAACAGGGCCCCTACGAGCAGTACTTC.

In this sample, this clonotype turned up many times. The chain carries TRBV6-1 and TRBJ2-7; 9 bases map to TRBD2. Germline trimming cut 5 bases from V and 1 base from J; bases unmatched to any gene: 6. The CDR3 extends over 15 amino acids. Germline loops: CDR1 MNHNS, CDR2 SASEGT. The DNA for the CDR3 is TGTGCCAGCAGTTACGGTAGCGGGGGTTCCTACGAGCAGTACTTC. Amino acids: CASSYGSGGSYEQYF.

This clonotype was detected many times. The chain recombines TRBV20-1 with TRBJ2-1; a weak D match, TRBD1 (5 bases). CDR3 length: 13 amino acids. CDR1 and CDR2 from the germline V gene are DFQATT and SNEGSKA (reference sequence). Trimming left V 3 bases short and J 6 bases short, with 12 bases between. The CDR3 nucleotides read TGCAGTGCTAGGTCCAGGGCTCTCAATGAGCAGTTCTTC. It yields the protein CSARSRALNEQFF.

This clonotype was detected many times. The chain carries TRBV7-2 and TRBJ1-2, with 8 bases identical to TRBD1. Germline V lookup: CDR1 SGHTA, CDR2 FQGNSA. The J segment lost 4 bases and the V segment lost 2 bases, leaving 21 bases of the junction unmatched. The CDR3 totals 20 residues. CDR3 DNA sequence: TGTGCCAGCAGCTTATATGGACTTCCGGCAGGGGGCTTCGTATTCTATGGCTACACCTTC. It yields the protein CASSLYGLPAGGFVFYGYTF.

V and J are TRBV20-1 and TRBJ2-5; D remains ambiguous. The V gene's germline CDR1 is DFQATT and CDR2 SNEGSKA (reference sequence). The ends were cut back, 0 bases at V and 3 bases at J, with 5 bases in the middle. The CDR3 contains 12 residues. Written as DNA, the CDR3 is TGCAGTGCTAGAGATAGTGAAGAGACCCAGTACTTC. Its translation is CSARDSEETQYF.

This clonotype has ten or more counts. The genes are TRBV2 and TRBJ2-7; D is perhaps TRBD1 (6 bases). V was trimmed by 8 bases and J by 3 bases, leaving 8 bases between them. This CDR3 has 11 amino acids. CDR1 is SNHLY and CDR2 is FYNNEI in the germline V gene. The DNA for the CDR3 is TGTGCCAGCGGGACAAACTACGAGCAGTACTTC. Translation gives CASGTNYEQYF.